Listed here are 26 T cell receptor beta chains from one sample, sequenced in a study of CD8+CD57+ T cells in acquired aplastic anemia. Genomic DNA provided the template from which TCR beta VDJ and CDR3 profiles were obtained. TCRdb independently ran MiXCR on the reads; one entry per CDR3 protein. The table lists 200,000 or so distinct CDR3 sequences, 64% of them singletons. The sequencing sample was made of sorted CD4+, CD8+, or CD8+CD57+ T cells (not recorded which) from PBMCs. These receptors were obtained from a human donor with severe aplastic anemia or a healthy control (not recorded which).

The genes are TRBV7-9 and TRBJ2-1; perhaps D is TRBD1 or TRBD2 (5 bases each). The germline V gene has CDR1 SEHNR and CDR2 FQNEAQ (reference sequence). Trimming cost V 4 bases and J 6 bases, with 22 bases left between them. The length of the CDR3 is 17 residues. CDR3 nucleotide sequence: TGTGCCAGCAGCTCTCCCGGGGCCCGGGGTCGGTTCAATGAGCAGTTCTTC. This sequence encodes CASSSPGARGRFNEQFF. Drawing the rest from reference TRBV7-9 and TRBJ2-1, the complete variable domain is DTGVSQNPRHKITKRGQNVTFRCDPISEHNRLYWYRQTLGQGPEFLTYFQNEAQLEKSRLLSDRFSAERPKGSFSTLEIQRTEQGDSAMYLCASSSPGARGRFNEQFFGPGTRLTVL.

The chain couples TRBV25-1 to TRBJ1-4; TRBD1 matches at 7 bases. This CDR3 spans 14 amino acids. Germline-derived CDR1 and CDR2 are MGHDK and SYGVNS. V shed 10 bases and J 4 bases; nucleotides not matched to a gene: 9. CDR3: CATEGQTFNEKLFF. In DNA, the CDR3 is TGTGCCACTGAGGGACAGACCTTTAATGAAAAACTGTTTTTT.

This clonotype came up once. The genes are TRBV7-9 and TRBJ2-1; TRBD1 matches at 8 bases. The J segment lost 4 bases and the V segment lost 1 base, leaving 6 bases of the junction unmatched. Germline V gene sequence: CDR1 SEHNR, CDR2 FQNEAQ (reference sequence). The CDR3 contains 16 residues. CDR3 bases: TGTGCCAGCAGCTTAGAACAGGGGGTTTGGTACAATGAGCAGTTCTTC. This sequence encodes CASSLEQGVWYNEQFF.

V and J are TRBV9 and TRBJ1-1; D remains ambiguous. This CDR3 has 11 amino acids. V lost 6 bases and J 3 bases, leaving 6 bases between the germline ends. In germline, CDR1 is SGDLS, CDR2 YYNGEE. This CDR3 reads CASKRYTEAFF. The CDR3 DNA follows: TGTGCCAGCAAAAGGTACACTGAAGCTTTCTTT.

This clonotype was recorded many times. The rearrangement joins TRBV11-1 to TRBJ2-7; unclear D gene. This CDR3 has 13 amino acids. Germline lookup yields CDR1 SGHAT and CDR2 FQDESV (reference sequence). Trimming pared 3 bases from V and 1 base from J, leaving 7 bases between. DNA for the CDR3: TGTGCCAGCAGCTTCAGGCAGTCCTACGAGCAGTACTTC. Its translation is CASSFRQSYEQYF.

This clonotype was seen many times. The chain is built from TRBV19 and TRBJ2-2; tentative D call: TRBD2 (6 bases). The CDR3 covers 15 residues. Deletions cut 1 base from V and 6 bases from J, with 12 bases between. From germline, CDR1 is LNHDA and CDR2 SQIVND (reference sequence). CDR3 bases: TGTGCCAGTAGTATAGGACACGGAGGGGCCGGGGAGCTGTTTTTT. It translates to CASSIGHGGAGELFF. The complete variable domain, with remaining parts taken from reference TRBV19 and TRBJ2-2, reads DGGITQSPKYLFRKEGQNVTLSCEQNLNHDAMYWYRQDPGQGLRLIYYSQIVNDFQKGDIAEGYSVSREKKESFPLTVTSAQKNPTAFYLCASSIGHGGAGELFFGEGSRLTVL.

V and J are TRBV9 and TRBJ2-7; the match to TRBD1 covers 7 bases. The V segment lost 6 bases and the J segment 6 bases; nucleotides outside the gene matches: 15. The CDR3 covers 15 residues. CDR1 and CDR2 from the germline V gene are SGDLS and YYNGEE. The CDR3 nucleotides read TGTGCCAGCACTGGGGACCCCACAGGGGTAGTCGAGCAGTACTTC. Protein product: CASTGDPTGVVEQYF.

The chain carries TRBV14 and TRBJ2-1, with D hard to call. CDR1 is SGHDN and CDR2 is FVKESK in the germline V gene. Deletions cut 3 bases from V and 7 bases from J, with 13 bases between. The CDR3 is 14 residues long. CDR3: CASSHRTPRNEQFF. In DNA, the CDR3 is TGTGCCAGCAGCCACCGGACCCCGCGGAATGAGCAGTTCTTC.

This chain joins TRBV29-1 and TRBJ2-2; 9 bases map to TRBD1. From germline, CDR1 is SQVTM and CDR2 ANQGSEA. The junction had 7 bases not matched to a gene; V was cut back by 3 bases and J by 2 bases. The CDR3 consists of 16 residues. Written as DNA, the CDR3 is TGCAGCGTTGATGAGGCGGGACAGGGAAACACCGGGGAGCTGTTTTTT. Translating gives CSVDEAGQGNTGELFF.

This clonotype has a handful of counts. The chain employs TRBV7-2 and TRBJ1-5; 9 bases are a match to TRBD1. V gave up 5 bases and J gave up 2 bases; unmatched junction bases: 13. The CDR3 covers 18 residues. CDR1 and CDR2 from the germline V gene are SGHTA and FQGNSA. This CDR3 reads CASSPRRGQGQRNQPQHF. Written as DNA, the CDR3 is TGTGCCAGCAGCCCCCGAAGGGGACAGGGTCAACGCAATCAGCCCCAGCATTTT.

The J gene is TRBJ1-6, the V gene TRBV30; 7 bases fit TRBD1. V lost 0 bases and J lost 7; bases outside the gene matches: 3. Germline V CDR1 and CDR2: GTSNPN, SVGIG (reference sequence). There are 14 residues in the CDR3. The CDR3 DNA reads as TGTGCCTGGAGTGTAAAACAGGGGAATTCACCCCTCCACTTT. This sequence encodes CAWSVKQGNSPLHF. The variable domain in full, completed from reference TRBV30 and TRBJ1-6, reads SQTIHQWPATLVQPVGSPLSLECTVEGTSNPNLYWYRQAAGRGLQLLFYSVGIGQISSEVPQNLSASRPQDRQFILSSKKLLLSDSGFYLCAWSVKQGNSPLHFGNGTRLTVT.

The chain carries TRBV29-1 and TRBJ1-2; weak D call: TRBD1 (6 bases). The CDR3 contains 12 residues. Trimming cost V 4 bases and J 4 bases, with 10 bases left between them. The germline V gene has CDR1 SQVTM and CDR2 ANQGSEA. This chain's CDR3 is CSVALGAYGYTF. For the CDR3, the DNA is TGCAGCGTTGCTTTGGGGGCCTATGGCTACACCTTC.

This clonotype has a count of ten or more. This chain links TRBV5-1 with TRBJ1-2; D perhaps matches TRBD1 (6 bases). The CDR3 extends over 14 amino acids. V was clipped by 4 bases and J by 7 bases, with 17 bases between them. The germline V gene encodes CDR1 SGHRS and CDR2 YFSETQ. DNA of the CDR3: TGCGCCAGCAGCGGCAGGGGAGAGTTAAGTGGCTACACCTTC. Translating it yields CASSGRGELSGYTF.

The CDR3 sequence is CASSVVSYLNTEAFF. As DNA, the CDR3 is TGTGCCAGCAGCGTAGTAAGCTATCTGAACACTGAAGCTTTCTTT. The chain uses TRBV9 and TRBJ1-1, with D uncertain. This CDR3 is built from 15 residues. Germline V gives CDR1 SGDLS, CDR2 YYNGEE. Trimming removed 0 bases from V and 0 bases from J, with 9 bases in between.

This clonotype was seen at least ten times. The V call is TRBV20-1, the J call TRBJ2-4; D might be TRBD2 (5 bases). V was clipped by 5 bases and J by 5 bases, with 13 bases between them. The germline gives CDR1 DFQATT, CDR2 SNEGSKA (reference sequence). The length of the CDR3 is 13 residues. The chain's CDR3 is CSALPQEENIQYF. CDR3 bases: TGCAGTGCTTTGCCCCAGGAGGAAAACATTCAGTACTTC.

J is TRBJ2-1 and V is TRBV2; 10 positions match TRBD2. Germline CDR1 SNHLY, CDR2 FYNNEI. The CDR3 runs to 15 residues. J lost 7 bases, V lost 3 bases, and 6 bases had no gene match. The CDR3 DNA reads TGTGCCAGCAGTGAGCTAGCGGGGGTCAAGAATGAGCAGTTCTTC. Its translation is CASSELAGVKNEQFF.

This clonotype was detected many times. The CDR3 DNA is TGCAGCGTTGAAATCTCGGCGGGGGGGTACAATGAGCAGTTCTTC. Translating it yields CSVEISAGGYNEQFF. The chain has TRBV29-1 and TRBJ2-1, with 9 bases matching TRBD2. The germline V gene has CDR1 SQVTM and CDR2 ANQGSEA. V was pared by 2 bases and J by 4 bases, with 6 bases of the junction left unmatched. This CDR3 spans 15 amino acids.

Only a few counts were recorded for this clonotype. The chain links TRBV20-1 to TRBJ1-6, with TRBD1 matching over 10 bases. Germline trimming cut 3 bases from V and 9 bases from J; bases unmatched to any gene: 5. The germline CDR1 and CDR2 sequences are DFQATT and SNEGSKA (reference sequence). The CDR3 consists of 14 residues. The CDR3 is CSASSRTGGSPLHF. CDR3 bases: TGCAGTGCTAGTAGTCGGACAGGGGGTTCACCCCTCCACTTT.

The chain recombines TRBV7-8 with TRBJ2-1, with 8 bases that match TRBD2. Germline V CDR1 and CDR2: SGHVS, FQNEAQ. V lost 1 base to trimming and J lost 3 bases; unmatched junction nucleotides: 2. The CDR3 runs to 15 residues. In DNA, the CDR3 is TGTGCCAGCAGCTTAGACGGGGGGGTCTACAATGAGCAGTTCTTC. This encodes CASSLDGGVYNEQFF.

This clonotype was picked up many times. This sequence joins TRBV19 and TRBJ2-7, with no clear D. CDR3 size: 14 residues. V lost 1 base to trimming and J lost 3 bases, with 10 bases between them. The V gene's germline CDR1 is LNHDA and CDR2 SQIVND (reference sequence). CDR3 in amino acids: CASSIGSPDYEQYF. The CDR3, as DNA: TGTGCCAGTAGTATAGGGAGCCCAGACTACGAGCAGTACTTC.

The chain couples TRBV7-2 to TRBJ2-7, with D perhaps TRBD1 (5 bases). This CDR3 region has 14 residues. V lost 5 bases, J lost 1 base, and 12 bases lay in between. Per the germline V gene, CDR1 is SGHTA and CDR2 is FQGNSA. CDR3 residues: CASSPWTNSYEQYF. The CDR3 coding sequence is TGTGCCAGCAGCCCCTGGACAAATTCCTACGAGCAGTACTTC.

CDR3 in amino acids: CASDIIRGGPYEQYF. The CDR3 bases are TGCGCCAGCGACATAATCAGGGGGGGGCCCTACGAGCAGTACTTC. The chain couples TRBV10-1 to TRBJ2-7; D may match TRBD1 or TRBD2 (7 bases each). V dropped 8 bases and J dropped 2 bases, with 19 bases sitting between them. The CDR3 is made up of 15 amino acids. Looked up from germline, CDR1 is WNHNN and CDR2 is SYGVQD (reference sequence).

About this clonotype itself: At one end, the junction sequence differs from germline, possibly due to a read error. The chain uses TRBV2 and TRBJ1-3; D uncertain. From germline, CDR1 is SNHLY and CDR2 FYNNEI. There are 15 residues in the CDR3. CDR3: CSSSEMTRTGNTIYF. The CDR3, as DNA: TGTTCCAGCAGTGAAATGACCAGGACTGGAAACACCATATATTTT.

This clonotype was counted many times. The rearrangement joins TRBV6-1 to TRBJ2-7, with TRBD1 matching 11 bases. CDR1 and CDR2 (germline): MNHNS, SASEGT. V dropped 7 bases and J dropped 3; count of bases not matched to a gene: 5. CDR3 length equals 14 residues. The CDR3 DNA follows: TGTGCCAGCACCGCCGGGACAGGGGGCTACGAGCAGTACTTC. This translates into CASTAGTGGYEQYF.

The gene calls are TRBV10-3 and TRBJ2-5; D unclear. The germline gives CDR1 ENHRY, CDR2 SYGVKD. V lost 0 bases, J lost 5 bases, and 10 bases lay in between. The CDR3 sequence is 14 residues long. CDR3 residues: CAISESDGKETQYF. In nucleotides, the CDR3 is TGTGCCATCAGTGAGTCGGACGGCAAGGAGACCCAGTACTTC.

This rearrangement joins TRBV19 to TRBJ2-1; the D call may be TRBD1 or TRBD2 (5 bases each). V was pared by 4 bases and J by 9 bases, with 13 bases between. CDR3 length: 13 residues. Germline V lookup: CDR1 LNHDA, CDR2 SQIVND (reference sequence). CDR3 in DNA: TGTGCCAGTAGTACTCTCCGGGACCCTGAGCAGTTCTTC. It encodes CASSTLRDPEQFF.